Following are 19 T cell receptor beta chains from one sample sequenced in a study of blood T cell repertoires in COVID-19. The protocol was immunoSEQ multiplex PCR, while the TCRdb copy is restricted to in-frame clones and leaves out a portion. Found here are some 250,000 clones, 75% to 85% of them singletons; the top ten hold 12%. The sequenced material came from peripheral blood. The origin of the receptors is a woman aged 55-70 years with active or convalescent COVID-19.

The CDR3 sequence: CATSDFGWGENQYEQYF. CDR3 in DNA: TGTGCCACCAGTGATTTCGGGTGGGGGGAGAATCAGTACGAGCAGTACTTC. J is TRBJ2-7 and V is TRBV24-1; TRBD2 is a possible D gene (6 bases). Germline V gene lookup returns CDR1 KGHDR and CDR2 SFDVKD. V was cut by 1 base and J by 4 bases, with 19 bases left in between. There are 17 residues in the CDR3.

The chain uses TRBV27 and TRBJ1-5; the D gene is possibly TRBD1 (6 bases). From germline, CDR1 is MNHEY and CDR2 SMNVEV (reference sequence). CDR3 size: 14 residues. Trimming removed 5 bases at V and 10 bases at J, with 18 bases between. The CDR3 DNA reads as TGTGCCAGCAGTCCCCAGTCCACAGGGAGACCCCAGCATTTT. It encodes CASSPQSTGRPQHF.

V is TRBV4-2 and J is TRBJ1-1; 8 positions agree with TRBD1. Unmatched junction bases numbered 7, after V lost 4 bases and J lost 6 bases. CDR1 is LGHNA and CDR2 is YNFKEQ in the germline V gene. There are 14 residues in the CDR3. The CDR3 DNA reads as TGTGCCAGCAGCCCAGCGGACAGGGAGTCTGAAGCTTTCTTT. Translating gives CASSPADRESEAFF.

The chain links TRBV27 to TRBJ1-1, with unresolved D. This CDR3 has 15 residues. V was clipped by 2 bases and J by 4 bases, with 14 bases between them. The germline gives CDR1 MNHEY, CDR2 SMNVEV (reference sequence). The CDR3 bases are TGTGCCAGCAGTTTAACCCCGTCCCTCGGCACTGAAGCTTTCTTT. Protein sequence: CASSLTPSLGTEAFF.

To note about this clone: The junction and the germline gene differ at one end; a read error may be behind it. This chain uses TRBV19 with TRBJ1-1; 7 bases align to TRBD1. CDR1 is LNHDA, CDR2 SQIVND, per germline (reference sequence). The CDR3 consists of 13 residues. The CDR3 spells CASSPRQGSAPLF. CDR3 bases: TGTGCCAGTAGTCCAAGACAGGGTTCTGCTCCCCTCTTT. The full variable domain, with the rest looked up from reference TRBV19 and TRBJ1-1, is DGGITQSPKYLFRKEGQNVTLSCEQNLNHDAMYWYRQDPGQGLRLIYYSQIVNDFQKGDIAEGYSVSREKKESFPLTVTSAQKNPTAFYLCASSPRQGSAPLFGQGTRLTVV.

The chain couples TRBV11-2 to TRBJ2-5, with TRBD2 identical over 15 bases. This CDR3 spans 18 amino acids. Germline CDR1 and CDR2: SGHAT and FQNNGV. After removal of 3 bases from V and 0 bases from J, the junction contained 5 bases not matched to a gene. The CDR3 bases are TGTGCCAGCAGCTTGGGGACTAGCGGGGGGCCCTACCAAGAGACCCAGTACTTC. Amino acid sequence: CASSLGTSGGPYQETQYF.

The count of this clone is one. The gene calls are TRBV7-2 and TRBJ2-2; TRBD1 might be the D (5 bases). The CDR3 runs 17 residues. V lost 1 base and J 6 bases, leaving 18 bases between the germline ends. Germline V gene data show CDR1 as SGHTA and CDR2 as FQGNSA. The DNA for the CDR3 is TGTGCCAGCAGCTTAGATTCGGGCAGGGTGCGGTCCGGGGAGCTGTTTTTT. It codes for CASSLDSGRVRSGELFF.

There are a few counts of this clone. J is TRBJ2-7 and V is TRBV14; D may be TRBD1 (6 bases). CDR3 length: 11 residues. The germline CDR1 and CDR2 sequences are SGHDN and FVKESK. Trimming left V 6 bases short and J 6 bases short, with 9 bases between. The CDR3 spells CASSGQREQYF. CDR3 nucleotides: TGTGCCAGCAGTGGACAGCGCGAGCAGTACTTC.

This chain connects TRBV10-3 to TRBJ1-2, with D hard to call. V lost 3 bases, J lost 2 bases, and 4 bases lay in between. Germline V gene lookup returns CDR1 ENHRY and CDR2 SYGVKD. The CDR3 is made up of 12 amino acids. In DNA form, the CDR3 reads TGTGCCATCAGTGACGGGAACTATGGCTACACCTTC. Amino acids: CAISDGNYGYTF.

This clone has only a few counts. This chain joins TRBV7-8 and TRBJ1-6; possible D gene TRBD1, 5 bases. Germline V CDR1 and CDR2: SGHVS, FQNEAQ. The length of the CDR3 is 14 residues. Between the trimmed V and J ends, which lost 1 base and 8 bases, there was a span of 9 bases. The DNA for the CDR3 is TGTGCCAGCAGCTTAGGGGGGGTAGATTCACCCCTCCACTTT. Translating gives CASSLGGVDSPLHF.

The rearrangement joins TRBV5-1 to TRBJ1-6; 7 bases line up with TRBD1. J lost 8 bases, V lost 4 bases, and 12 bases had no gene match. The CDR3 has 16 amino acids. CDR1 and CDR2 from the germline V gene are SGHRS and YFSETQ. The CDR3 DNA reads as TGCGCCAGCAGCAAAAACCAGGGGGACCCCTATTCACCCCTCCACTTT. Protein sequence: CASSKNQGDPYSPLHF.

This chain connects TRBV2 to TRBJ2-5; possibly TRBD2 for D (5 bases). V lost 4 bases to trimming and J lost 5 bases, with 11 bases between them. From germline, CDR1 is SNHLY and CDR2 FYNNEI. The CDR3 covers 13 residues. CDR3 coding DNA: TGTGCCAGCAGTGGGGGTAGCGCGGAGACCCAGTACTTC. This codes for CASSGGSAETQYF.

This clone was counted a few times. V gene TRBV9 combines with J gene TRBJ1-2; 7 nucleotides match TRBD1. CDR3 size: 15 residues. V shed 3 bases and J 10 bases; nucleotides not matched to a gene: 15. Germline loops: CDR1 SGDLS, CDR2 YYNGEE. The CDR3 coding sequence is TGTGCCAGCAGCGGTGTGGACAGGTTAGCCCCCGTCTACACCTTC. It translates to CASSGVDRLAPVYTF.

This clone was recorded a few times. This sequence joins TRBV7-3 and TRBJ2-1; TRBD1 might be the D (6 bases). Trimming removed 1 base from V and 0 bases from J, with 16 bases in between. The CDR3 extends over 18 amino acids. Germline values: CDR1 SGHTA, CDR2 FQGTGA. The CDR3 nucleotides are TGTGCCAGCAGCTTAAGGCCTCAGGGGCCGAGCTCCTACAATGAGCAGTTCTTC. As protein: CASSLRPQGPSSYNEQFF.

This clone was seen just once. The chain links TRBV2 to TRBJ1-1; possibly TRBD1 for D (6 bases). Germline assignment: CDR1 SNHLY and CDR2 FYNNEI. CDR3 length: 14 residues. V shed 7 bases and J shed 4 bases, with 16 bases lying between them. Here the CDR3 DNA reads TGTGCCAGCATGGTCCAGGGGAGGGCCACTGAAGCTTTCTTT. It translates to CASMVQGRATEAFF.

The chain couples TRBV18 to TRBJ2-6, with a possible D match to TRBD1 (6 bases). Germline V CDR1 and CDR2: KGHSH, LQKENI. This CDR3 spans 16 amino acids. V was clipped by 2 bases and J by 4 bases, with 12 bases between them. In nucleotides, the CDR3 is TGTGCCAGCTCACCAAATCCAGGGACAGGGGCCAACGTCCTGACTTTC. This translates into CASSPNPGTGANVLTF.

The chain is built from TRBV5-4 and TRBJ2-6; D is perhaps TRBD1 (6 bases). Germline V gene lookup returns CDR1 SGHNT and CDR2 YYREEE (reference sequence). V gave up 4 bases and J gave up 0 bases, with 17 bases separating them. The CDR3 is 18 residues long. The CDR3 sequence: CASSGPTGESSGANVLTF. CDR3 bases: TGTGCCAGCAGCGGGCCGACAGGAGAGAGCTCTGGGGCCAACGTCCTGACTTTC.

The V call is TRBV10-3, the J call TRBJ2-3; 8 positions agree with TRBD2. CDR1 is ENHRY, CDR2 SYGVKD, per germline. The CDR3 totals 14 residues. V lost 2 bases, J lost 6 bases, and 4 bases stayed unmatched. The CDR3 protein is CAISEKGGGDTQYF. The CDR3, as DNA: TGTGCCATCAGTGAGAAGGGCGGGGGGGATACGCAGTATTTT.

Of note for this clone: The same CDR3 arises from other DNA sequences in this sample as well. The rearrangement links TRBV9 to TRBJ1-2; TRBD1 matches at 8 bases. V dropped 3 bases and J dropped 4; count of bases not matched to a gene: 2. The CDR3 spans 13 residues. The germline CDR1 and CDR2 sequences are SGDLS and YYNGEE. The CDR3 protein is CASSATGGYGYTF. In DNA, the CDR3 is TGTGCCAGCAGCGCTACAGGGGGCTATGGCTACACCTTC.